This TCR beta chain is drawn from a study of monozygotic twins with inflammatory bowel disease. From germline, CDR1 is MNHEY and CDR2 SMNVEV (reference sequence). This CDR3 comprises 14 residues. TCRdb reanalyzed the 5' RACE reads, giving one entry per CDR3 protein sequence and no DNA. This table lists 150,000 to 200,000 distinct CDR3 sequences. This clonotype was sampled from a human donor with ulcerative colitis or Crohn's disease, or a healthy co-twin of an affected twin (not recorded which). The chain combines TRBV27 with TRBJ2-5. Sequenced material: blood. The CDR3 loop is CASSSAPVQETQYF.